This TCR beta chain derives from a study of cytomegalovirus exposure and HLA in healthy donors. For the study at large: Researchers found that about four fifths of over 350 genotyped donors fell within the Caucasian-associated ancestry cluster.

A note on this clone: The antigen remains undetermined.

Overall study results and limits: Presence/absence analyses took donor sequencing depth as roughly uniform. Association of 15,000 to 20,000 TCR beta sequences with HLA alleles was found at 0.05 false discovery rate in a later analysis. CMV serostatus was the only immune exposure information that was available.

Germline values: CDR1 MNHNS, CDR2 SASEGT. The CDR3 is 15 amino acids. Unmatched junction bases numbered 6, after V lost 6 bases and J lost 6 bases. PCR used 60 Vbeta primers and 13 Jbeta primers. Method: immunoSEQ multiplex PCR; TCRdb's copy keeps in-frame clones and lacks some. Among approximately 110,000 clones listed, about 81% were seen once. The rearrangement joins TRBV6-1 to TRBJ2-1; 12 bases are a match to TRBD2. The sample taken for sequencing was PBMCs. The sequence derives from a woman between 25 and 40 years old in good health and CMV-seronegative. The CDR3 region is CASRGLAGPLNEQFF. Here the CDR3 DNA reads TGTGCCAGCAGGGGACTAGCGGGTCCCCTCAATGAGCAGTTCTTC.